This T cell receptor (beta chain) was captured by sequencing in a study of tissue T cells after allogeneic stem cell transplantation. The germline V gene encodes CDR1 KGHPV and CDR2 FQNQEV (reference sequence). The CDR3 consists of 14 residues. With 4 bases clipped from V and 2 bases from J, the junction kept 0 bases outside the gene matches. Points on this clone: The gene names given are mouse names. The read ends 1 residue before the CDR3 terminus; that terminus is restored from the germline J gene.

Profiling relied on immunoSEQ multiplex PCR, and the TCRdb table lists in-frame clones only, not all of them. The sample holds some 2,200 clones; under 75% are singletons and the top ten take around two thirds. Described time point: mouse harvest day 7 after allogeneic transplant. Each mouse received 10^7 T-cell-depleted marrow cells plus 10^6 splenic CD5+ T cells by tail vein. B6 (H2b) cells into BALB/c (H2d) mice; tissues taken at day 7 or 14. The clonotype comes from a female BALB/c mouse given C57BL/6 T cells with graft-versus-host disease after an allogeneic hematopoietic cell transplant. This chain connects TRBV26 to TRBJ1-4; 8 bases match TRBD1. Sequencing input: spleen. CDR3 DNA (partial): TGTGCCAGCAGTCGACAGGGGTCCAACGAAAGATTATTT. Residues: CASSRQGSNERLF. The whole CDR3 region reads CASSRQGSNERLFF.